The 20 T cell receptor beta chains below were found in one sample sequenced in a study of identical twins. Using its own MiXCR run on the 5' RACE reads, TCRdb lists one record per CDR3 protein. The sample has 1.5 million to 2 million distinct CDR3 sequences; about 32% are singletons. Sequencing used cord blood. The receptors originated from a newborn girl in good health.

This clonotype was recorded a few times. This chain connects TRBV27 to TRBJ1-1; 7 nucleotides match TRBD1. The CDR3 covers 15 residues. Trimming cost V 7 bases and J 4 bases; bases outside gene matches: 12. The V gene's germline CDR1 is MNHEY and CDR2 SMNVEV (reference sequence). In nucleotides, the CDR3 is TGTGCCAGCAACCTCCCCGGACAGGAAATCACTGAAGCTTTCTTT. It translates to CASNLPGQEITEAFF.

The V and J genes are TRBV28 and TRBJ2-5; the match to TRBD2 covers 8 bases. This CDR3 contains 16 residues. With V trimmed by 5 bases and J by 11 bases, 19 bases remained unmatched. The germline V gene encodes CDR1 MDHEN and CDR2 SYDVKM. Here the CDR3 DNA reads TGTGCCAGCAGTCGACTTCAGCGGGAGCGACCCAATGAGCAGTACTTC. Translated, it gives CASSRLQRERPNEQYF.

This chain uses TRBV20-1 with TRBJ1-1; the D is unclear. CDR1 DFQATT and CDR2 SNEGSKA come from the germline V gene (reference sequence). CDR3 size: 16 residues. V shed 3 bases and J shed 0 bases, with 17 bases lying between them. CDR3 region: CSARESLLNMNTEAFF. The CDR3 DNA follows: TGCAGTGCTAGGGAGTCTTTGCTAAATATGAACACTGAAGCTTTCTTT.

This clonotype was seen a few times. This rearrangement joins TRBV7-8 to TRBJ1-5, with a possible D match to TRBD1 (5 bases). The CDR3 is made up of 14 amino acids. Germline assignment: CDR1 SGHVS and CDR2 FQNEAQ. V was shortened by 3 bases and J by 3 bases, with 9 bases between the two germline ends. CDR3 bases: TGTGCCAGCAGCTTTCGCAGGGCCAATCAGCCCCAGCATTTT. The encoded protein is CASSFRRANQPQHF.

On this clonotype itself: A read error may explain this, as a much larger clone is one base away. The gene calls are TRBV10-3 and TRBJ2-4, with D possibly TRBD2 on 5 matching bases. The DNA matches TRBJ2-7 better at its end, which makes the J call doubtful. CDR3 length: 17 amino acids. Germline V gives CDR1 ENHRY, CDR2 SYGVKD. CDR3 sequence: CAISESLVGVFRYEQYF. The CDR3 bases are TGTGCCATCAGTGAGTCCCTAGTGGGAGTCTTTCGCTACGAGCAGTACTTC.

This clonotype was seen more than once but under ten times. J is TRBJ1-1 and V is TRBV7-9; tentative D call: TRBD1 (6 bases). This CDR3 is built from 14 residues. With 1 base removed from V and 8 bases from J, the gap between germline ends came to 14 bases. Germline CDR1 reads SEHNR; CDR2 reads FQNEAQ (reference sequence). CDR3 amino acids: CASSLGGGELEAFF. Written as DNA, the CDR3 is TGTGCCAGCAGCTTAGGAGGGGGTGAACTGGAAGCTTTCTTT.

This clonotype was observed a single time. V is TRBV7-6 and J is TRBJ1-6; 9 bases fit TRBD1. V shed 5 bases and J 7 bases; nucleotides not matched to a gene: 6. Looked up from germline, CDR1 is SGHVS and CDR2 is FNYEAQ. The CDR3 runs to 15 residues. CDR3 amino acids: CASSLWDRANSPLHF. The CDR3 region has the DNA TGTGCCAGCAGCCTATGGGACAGGGCAAATTCACCCCTCCACTTT.

The chain carries TRBV12-5 and TRBJ2-7, with 10 bases identical to TRBD2. V lost 1 base, J lost 6 bases, and 9 bases stayed unmatched. The CDR3 runs to 16 residues. Germline V gene lookup returns CDR1 LGHNT and CDR2 FRNRAP. This CDR3 reads CASGLERTSGFCEQYF. The CDR3, as DNA: TGTGCTAGTGGTTTGGAAAGGACTAGCGGATTTTGCGAGCAGTACTTC.

The table lists this clonotype with a few counts. This chain connects TRBV19 to TRBJ2-3; TRBD2 might be the D (6 bases). From germline, CDR1 is LNHDA and CDR2 SQIVND (reference sequence). There are 15 residues in the CDR3. V gave up 3 bases and J gave up 0 bases, with 10 bases separating them. CDR3 protein: CASSIGGQSTDTQYF. The CDR3 DNA sequence: TGTGCCAGTAGTATCGGAGGGCAGAGCACAGATACGCAGTATTTT.

J is TRBJ2-5 and V is TRBV29-1; 9 positions agree with TRBD1. CDR1 and CDR2 from the germline V gene are SQVTM and ANQGSEA. Trimming cost V 7 bases and J 4 bases; bases outside gene matches: 7. The CDR3 is 13 amino acids. The CDR3 reads CSATQGAAETQYF. CDR3 coding DNA: TGCAGCGCAACACAGGGGGCGGCAGAGACCCAGTACTTC.

This chain connects TRBV27 to TRBJ1-2, with unresolved D. V was clipped by 2 bases and J by 0 bases, with 7 bases between them. Germline CDR1 MNHEY, CDR2 SMNVEV (reference sequence). This CDR3 has 14 amino acids. The DNA of the CDR3 is TGTGCCAGCAGTTTAAGGTGGCCTAACTATGGCTACACCTTC. Translating it yields CASSLRWPNYGYTF.

This clonotype has ten or more counts. The J gene is TRBJ2-5, the V gene TRBV18; D call uncertain. Germline CDR1 and CDR2: KGHSH and LQKENI. The CDR3 length is 13 residues. V was trimmed by 6 bases and J by 5 bases, leaving 13 bases between them. The CDR3 coding sequence is TGTGCCAGCTCCCCGTCGGGTGTTGAGACCCAGTACTTC. Its protein is CASSPSGVETQYF.

The rearrangement links TRBV4-2 to TRBJ1-2, with 10 bases that match TRBD1. This CDR3 has 17 amino acids. J was trimmed by 2 bases and V by 0 bases; bases with no gene match: 6. Germline CDR1 and CDR2: LGHNA and YNFKEQ. For the CDR3, the DNA is TGTGCCAGCAGCCAAGATCTAACGGGACAGGGGAACTATGGCTACACCTTC. It codes for CASSQDLTGQGNYGYTF.

This clonotype was observed a handful of times. This chain connects TRBV4-2 to TRBJ2-1; D not resolved. The germline V and J ends were trimmed by 3 bases and 0 bases, with 9 bases remaining between them. This CDR3 region has 15 residues. Germline V gene lookup returns CDR1 LGHNA and CDR2 YNFKEQ. CDR3 DNA sequence: TGTGCCAGCAGCCATCGACGCGTCTCCTACAATGAGCAGTTCTTC. This codes for CASSHRRVSYNEQFF.

The rearrangement joins TRBV14 to TRBJ1-6; D is unclear. CDR1 SGHDN and CDR2 FVKESK come from the germline V gene. The CDR3 runs to 17 residues. V was trimmed by 0 bases and J by 7 bases, leaving 16 bases between them. CDR3 DNA: TGTGCCAGCAGCCAAGATATTAGGGTGACGAGGAATTCACCCCTCCACTTT. Its protein is CASSQDIRVTRNSPLHF.

The chain carries TRBV5-4 and TRBJ2-2; D uncertain. This CDR3 region has 14 residues. The germline gives CDR1 SGHNT, CDR2 YYREEE (reference sequence). Trimming took off 0 bases at V and 7 bases at J, with 10 bases between the two ends. CDR3 coding DNA: TGTGCCAGCAGCTTGGGAGTCTCCATCGGGGAGCTGTTTTTT. This codes for CASSLGVSIGELFF.

Regarding this clonotype: This may arise from a read error, as a much more abundant clone is one base away. In DNA, the CDR3 is TGCGCCAGCAGCTTGGCCAGCTCTGGGGCCAACGTCCAGACTTTC. Its translation is CASSLASSGANVQTF. The chain employs TRBV5-1 and TRBJ2-6; D may be TRBD1 (5 bases). The CDR3 has 15 residues. The germline CDR1 and CDR2 sequences are SGHRS and YFSETQ.

V usage is TRBV6-5 and J usage is TRBJ1-5; D gene uncertain. This CDR3 is built from 13 residues. The ends were cut back, 5 bases at V and 7 bases at J, with 12 bases in the middle. From germline, CDR1 is MNHEY and CDR2 SVGAGI. The CDR3 DNA follows: TGTGCCAGCAGTAACCAGAGACGCCAGCCCCAGCATTTT. Its protein is CASSNQRRQPQHF.

This clonotype has just a few counts. The rearrangement joins TRBV20-1 to TRBJ1-2; TRBD1 matches 10 bases. CDR3 length: 14 amino acids. The V gene's germline CDR1 is DFQATT and CDR2 SNEGSKA (reference sequence). Unmatched junction bases numbered 5, after V lost 3 bases and J lost 4 bases. CDR3 loop: CSASQTGGTYGYTF. The CDR3 bases are TGCAGTGCTAGCCAGACAGGGGGCACCTATGGCTACACCTTC.

This clonotype was recorded many times. At one of its ends the junction is not consistent with the germline gene, which may arise from a read error. The chain links TRBV12-3 or TRBV12-4 to TRBJ2-3, with TRBD1 as a possible D gene (5 bases). The CDR3 runs to 15 residues. CDR3: CASSLGQLSTDTQYF. DNA for the CDR3: TGCGCCAGCAGCCTGGGGCAGTTGTCCACAGATACGCAGTATTTT.